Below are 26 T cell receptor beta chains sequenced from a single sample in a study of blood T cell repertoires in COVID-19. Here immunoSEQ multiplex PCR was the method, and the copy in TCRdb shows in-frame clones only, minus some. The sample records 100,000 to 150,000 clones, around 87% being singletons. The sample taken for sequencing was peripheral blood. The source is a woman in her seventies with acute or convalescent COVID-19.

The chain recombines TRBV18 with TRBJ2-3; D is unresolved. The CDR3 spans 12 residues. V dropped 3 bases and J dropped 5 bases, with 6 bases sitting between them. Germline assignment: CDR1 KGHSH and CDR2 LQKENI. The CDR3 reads CASSPQVDTQYF. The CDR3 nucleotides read TGTGCCAGCTCACCGCAGGTAGATACGCAGTATTTT.

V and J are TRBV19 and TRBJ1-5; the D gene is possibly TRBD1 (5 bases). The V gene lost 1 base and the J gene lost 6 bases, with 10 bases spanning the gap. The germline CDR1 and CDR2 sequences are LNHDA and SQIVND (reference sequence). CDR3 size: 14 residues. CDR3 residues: CASSIVLGGQPQHF. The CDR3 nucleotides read TGTGCCAGTAGTATAGTGCTGGGGGGTCAGCCCCAGCATTTT.

CDR3 coding DNA: TGTGCCAGCAGCTCGCAAACCGGGATCTCCTACGAGCAGTACTTC. As protein: CASSSQTGISYEQYF. The chain couples TRBV5-5 to TRBJ2-7; TRBD2 might be the D (5 bases). The germline V gene encodes CDR1 SGHKS and CDR2 YYEKEE (reference sequence). V lost 3 bases, J lost 0 bases, and 13 bases lay in between. CDR3 length: 15 amino acids.

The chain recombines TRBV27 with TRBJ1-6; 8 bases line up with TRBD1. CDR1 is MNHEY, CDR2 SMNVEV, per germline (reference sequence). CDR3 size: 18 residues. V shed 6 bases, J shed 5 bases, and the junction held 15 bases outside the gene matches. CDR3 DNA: TGTGCCAGCAGATTTACGTATGGACAGGGAAGAAATAATTCACCCCTCCACTTT. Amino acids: CASRFTYGQGRNNSPLHF.

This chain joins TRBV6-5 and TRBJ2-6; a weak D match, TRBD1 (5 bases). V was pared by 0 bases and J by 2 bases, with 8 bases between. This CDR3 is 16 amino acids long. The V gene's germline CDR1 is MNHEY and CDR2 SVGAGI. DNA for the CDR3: TGTGCCAGCAGTTACTCTAGGGGCACTGGGGCCAACGTCCTGACTTTC. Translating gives CASSYSRGTGANVLTF.

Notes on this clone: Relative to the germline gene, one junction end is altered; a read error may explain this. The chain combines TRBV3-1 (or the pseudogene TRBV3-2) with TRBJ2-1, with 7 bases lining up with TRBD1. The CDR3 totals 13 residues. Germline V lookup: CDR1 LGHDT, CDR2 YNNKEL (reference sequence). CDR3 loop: CASSPSTGAQTLF. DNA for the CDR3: TGTGCCAGCAGCCCCTCCACAGGGGCCCAGACGCTCTTC.

The CDR3 loop reads CASSRQGPGDTEAFF. The CDR3 nucleotides are TGCGCCAGCAGCAGACAGGGGCCGGGGGACACTGAAGCTTTCTTT. This chain joins TRBV5-1 and TRBJ1-1, with 8 bases fitting TRBD1. V was clipped by 4 bases and J by 3 bases; unmatched bases: 8. Germline V gene sequence: CDR1 SGHRS, CDR2 YFSETQ. The CDR3 has 15 amino acids. The complete variable domain, with remaining parts taken from reference TRBV5-1 and TRBJ1-1, reads KAGVTQTPRYLIKTRGQQVTLSCSPISGHRSVSWYQQTPGQGLQFLFEYFSETQRNKGNFPGRFSGRQFSNSRSEMNVSTLELGDSALYLCASSRQGPGDTEAFFGQGTRLTVV.

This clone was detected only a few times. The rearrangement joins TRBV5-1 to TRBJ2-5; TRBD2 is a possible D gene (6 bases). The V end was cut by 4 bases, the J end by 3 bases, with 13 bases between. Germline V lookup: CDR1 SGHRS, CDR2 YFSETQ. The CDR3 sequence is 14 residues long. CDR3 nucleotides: TGCGCCAGCAGCCACATACCGGGGGAAGAGACCCAGTACTTC. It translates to CASSHIPGEETQYF. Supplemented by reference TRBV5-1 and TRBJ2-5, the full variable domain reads KAGVTQTPRYLIKTRGQQVTLSCSPISGHRSVSWYQQTPGQGLQFLFEYFSETQRNKGNFPGRFSGRQFSNSRSEMNVSTLELGDSALYLCASSHIPGEETQYFGPGTRLLVL.

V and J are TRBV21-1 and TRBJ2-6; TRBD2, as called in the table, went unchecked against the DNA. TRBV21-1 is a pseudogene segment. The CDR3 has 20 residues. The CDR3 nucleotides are TGTGCCAGCAGACCGGAGACTAGCGGGGGCTCCCACTCTGGGGCCAACGTCCTGACTTTC. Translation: CASRPETSGGSHSGANVLTF.

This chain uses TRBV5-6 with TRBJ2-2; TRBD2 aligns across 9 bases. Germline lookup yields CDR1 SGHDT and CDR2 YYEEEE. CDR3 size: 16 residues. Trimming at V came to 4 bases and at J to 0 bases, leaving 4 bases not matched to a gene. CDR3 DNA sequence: TGTGCCAGCAGCCCGTTAGCGGGGGCGAACACCGGGGAGCTGTTTTTT. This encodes CASSPLAGANTGELFF. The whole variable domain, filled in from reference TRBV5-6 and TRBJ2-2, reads DAGVTQSPTHLIKTRGQQVTLRCSPKSGHDTVSWYQQALGQGPQFIFQYYEEEERQRGNFPDRFSGHQFPNYSSELNVNALLLGDSALYLCASSPLAGANTGELFFGEGSRLTVL.

CDR3 loop: CASSQDLRNSGNTIYF. CDR3 coding DNA: TGCGCCAGCAGCCAAGATCTGAGAAACTCTGGAAACACCATATATTTT. The chain couples TRBV4-1 to TRBJ1-3; no clear D gene. The CDR3 sequence is 16 residues long. Germline-derived CDR1 and CDR2 are MGHRA and YSYEKL. The V end was cut by 0 bases, the J end by 0 bases, with 9 bases between.

The CDR3 region has the DNA TGTGCCAGCACCTTAAGAGTTGGGACTATCTATGGCTACACCTTC. Protein: CASTLRVGTIYGYTF. J is TRBJ1-2 and V is TRBV28; a possible D gene is TRBD1 (5 bases). The CDR3 length is 15 residues. Trimming removed 7 bases at V and 4 bases at J, with 19 bases between. Germline V gives CDR1 MDHEN, CDR2 SYDVKM.

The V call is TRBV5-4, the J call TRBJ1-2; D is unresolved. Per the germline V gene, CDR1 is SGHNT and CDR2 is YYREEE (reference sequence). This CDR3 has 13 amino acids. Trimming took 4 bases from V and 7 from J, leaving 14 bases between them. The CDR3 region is CASSRPGLGGYTF. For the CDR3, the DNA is TGTGCCAGCAGCCGGCCGGGTCTCGGTGGCTACACCTTC.

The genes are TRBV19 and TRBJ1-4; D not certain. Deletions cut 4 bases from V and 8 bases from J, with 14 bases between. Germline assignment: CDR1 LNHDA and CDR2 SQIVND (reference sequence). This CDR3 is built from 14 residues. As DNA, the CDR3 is TGTGCCAGTAGTACCACCGGACGGGAAGAAAAACTGTTTTTT. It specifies CASSTTGREEKLFF.

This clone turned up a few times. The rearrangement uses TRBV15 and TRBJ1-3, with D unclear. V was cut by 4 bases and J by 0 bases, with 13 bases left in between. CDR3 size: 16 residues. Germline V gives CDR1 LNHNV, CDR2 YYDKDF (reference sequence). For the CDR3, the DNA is TGTGCCACCAGCAAAAAAACAGTGTCCTCTGGAAACACCATATATTTT. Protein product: CATSKKTVSSGNTIYF.

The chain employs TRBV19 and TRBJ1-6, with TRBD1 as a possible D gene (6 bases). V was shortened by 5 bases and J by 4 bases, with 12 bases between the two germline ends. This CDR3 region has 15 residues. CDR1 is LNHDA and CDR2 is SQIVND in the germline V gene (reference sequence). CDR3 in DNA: TGTGCCAGTAGTCCCAGGGGTTGGTATAATTCACCCCTCCACTTT. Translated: CASSPRGWYNSPLHF.

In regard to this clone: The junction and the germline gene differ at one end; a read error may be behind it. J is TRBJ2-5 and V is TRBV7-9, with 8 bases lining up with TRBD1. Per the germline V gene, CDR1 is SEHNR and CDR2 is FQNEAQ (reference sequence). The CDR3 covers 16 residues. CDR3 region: CASSLWVQGDQGTQYF. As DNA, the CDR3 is TGTGCCAGCAGCTTATGGGTACAGGGGGACCAAGGGACCCAGTACTTC.

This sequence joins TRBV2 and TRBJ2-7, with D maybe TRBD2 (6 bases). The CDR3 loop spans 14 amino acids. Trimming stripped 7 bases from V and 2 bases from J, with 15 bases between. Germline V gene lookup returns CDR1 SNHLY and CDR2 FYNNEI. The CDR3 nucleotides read TGTGCCAGCACGGGGGACGGAACCACCTACGAGCAGTACTTC. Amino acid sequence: CASTGDGTTYEQYF.

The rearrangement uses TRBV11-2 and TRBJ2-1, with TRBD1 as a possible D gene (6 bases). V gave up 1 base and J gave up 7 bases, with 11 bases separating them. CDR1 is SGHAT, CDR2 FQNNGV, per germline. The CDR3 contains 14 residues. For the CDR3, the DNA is TGTGCCAGCAGCTTAGCCTCGACAGGAAATGAGCAGTTCTTC. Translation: CASSLASTGNEQFF.

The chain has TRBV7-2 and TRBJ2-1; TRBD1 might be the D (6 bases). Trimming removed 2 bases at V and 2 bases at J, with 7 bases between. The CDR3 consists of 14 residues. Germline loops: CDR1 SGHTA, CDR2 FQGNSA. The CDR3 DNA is TGTGCCAGCAGCTTACAGGGGCCCTACAATGAGCAGTTCTTC. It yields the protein CASSLQGPYNEQFF.

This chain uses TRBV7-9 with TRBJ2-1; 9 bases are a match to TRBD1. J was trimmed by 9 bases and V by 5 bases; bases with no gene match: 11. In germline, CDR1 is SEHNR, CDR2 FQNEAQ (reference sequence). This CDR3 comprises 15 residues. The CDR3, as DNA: TGTGCCAGCAGCCCCTGGACAGGGGTAGTTAGTGAGCAGTTCTTC. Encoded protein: CASSPWTGVVSEQFF.

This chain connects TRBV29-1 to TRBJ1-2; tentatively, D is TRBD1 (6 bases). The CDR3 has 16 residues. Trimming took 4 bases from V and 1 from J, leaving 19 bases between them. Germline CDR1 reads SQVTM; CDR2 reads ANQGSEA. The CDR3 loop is CSVGAGDLGINYGYTF. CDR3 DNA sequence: TGCAGCGTTGGAGCAGGGGACCTTGGGATTAACTATGGCTACACCTTC.

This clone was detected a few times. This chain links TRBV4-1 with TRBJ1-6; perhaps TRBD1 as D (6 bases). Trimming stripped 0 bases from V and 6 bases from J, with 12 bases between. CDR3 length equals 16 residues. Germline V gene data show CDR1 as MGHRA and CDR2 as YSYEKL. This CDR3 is CASSQDRGAPNSPLHF. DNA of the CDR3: TGCGCCAGCAGCCAAGATCGGGGGGCCCCTAATTCACCCCTCCACTTT.

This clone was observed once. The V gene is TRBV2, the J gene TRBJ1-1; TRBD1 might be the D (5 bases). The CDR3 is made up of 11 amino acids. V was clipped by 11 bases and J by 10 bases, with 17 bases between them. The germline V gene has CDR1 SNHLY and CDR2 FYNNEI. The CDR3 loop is CAVGGEYTAFF. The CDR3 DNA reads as TGTGCCGTCGGGGGGGAATATACAGCTTTCTTT. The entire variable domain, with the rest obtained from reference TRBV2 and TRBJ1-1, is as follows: EPEVTQTPSHQVTQMGQEVILRCVPISNHLYFYWYRQILGQKVEFLVSFYNNEISEKSEIFDDQFSVERPDGSNFTLKIRSTKLEDSAMYFCAVGGEYTAFFGQGTRLTVV.

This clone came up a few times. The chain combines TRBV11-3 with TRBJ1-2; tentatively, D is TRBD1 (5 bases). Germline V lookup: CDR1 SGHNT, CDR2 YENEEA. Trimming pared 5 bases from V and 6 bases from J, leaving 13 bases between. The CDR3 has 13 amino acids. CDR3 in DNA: TGTGCCAGCAGCATTGAAGACAGAGATGGCTACACCTTC. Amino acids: CASSIEDRDGYTF.

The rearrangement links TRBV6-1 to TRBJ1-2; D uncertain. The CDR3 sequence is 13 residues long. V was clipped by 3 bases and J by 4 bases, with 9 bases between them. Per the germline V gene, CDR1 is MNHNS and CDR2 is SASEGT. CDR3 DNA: TGTGCCAGCAGTGATGTGGGCTCCTATGGCTACACCTTC. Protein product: CASSDVGSYGYTF.